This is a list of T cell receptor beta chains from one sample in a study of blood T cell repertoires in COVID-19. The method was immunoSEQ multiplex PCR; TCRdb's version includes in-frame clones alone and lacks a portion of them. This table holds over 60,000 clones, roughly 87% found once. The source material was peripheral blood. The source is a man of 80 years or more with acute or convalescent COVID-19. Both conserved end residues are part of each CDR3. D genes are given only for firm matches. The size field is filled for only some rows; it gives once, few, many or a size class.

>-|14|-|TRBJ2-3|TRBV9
CASSVLAGTDTQYF
TGTGCCAGCAGCGTATTAGCGGGCACAGATACGCAGTATTTT
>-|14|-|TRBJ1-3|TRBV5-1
CASSEGLSGNTIYF
TGCGCCAGCAGCGAGGGACTTTCTGGAAACACCATATATTTT
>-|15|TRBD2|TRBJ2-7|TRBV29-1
CSVELLAGVSYEQYF
TGCAGCGTTGAACTACTAGCGGGGGTTTCCTACGAGCAGTACTTC
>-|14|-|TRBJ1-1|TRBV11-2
CASSAPPDSSEAFF
TGTGCCAGCAGCGCACCACCAGACAGTAGTGAAGCTTTCTTT
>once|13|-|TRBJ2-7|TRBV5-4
CASSHQGSYEQYF
TGTGCCAGCAGCCATCAGGGCTCCTACGAGCAGTACTTC
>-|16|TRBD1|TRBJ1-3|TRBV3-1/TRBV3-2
CASSPPGRGRGNTIYF
TGTGCCAGCAGTCCTCCGGGCAGGGGGCGTGGAAACACCATATATTTT
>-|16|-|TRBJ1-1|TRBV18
CASSPVPRLSHTEAFF
TGTGCCAGCTCACCAGTTCCTCGCCTTAGCCACACTGAAGCTTTCTTT
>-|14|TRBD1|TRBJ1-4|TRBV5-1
CASSAGQGSEKLFF
TGCGCCAGCAGCGCCGGACAGGGTTCGGAAAAACTGTTTTTT
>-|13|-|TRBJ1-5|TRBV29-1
CSVGGGAGQPQHF
TGCAGCGTTGGGGGGGGCGCGGGTCAGCCCCAGCATTTT
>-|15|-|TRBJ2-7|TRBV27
CASSLEAGVPYEQYF
TGTGCCAGCAGTTTAGAGGCAGGGGTCCCCTACGAGCAGTACTTC
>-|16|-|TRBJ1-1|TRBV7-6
CASSLAFAGANTEAFF
TGTGCCAGCAGCTTAGCGTTCGCAGGGGCTAACACTGAAGCTTTCTTT
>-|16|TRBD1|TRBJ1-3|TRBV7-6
CASSFTGVASGNTIYF
TGTGCCAGCAGTTTTACAGGGGTCGCCTCTGGAAACACCATATATTTT
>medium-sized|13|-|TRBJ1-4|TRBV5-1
CASSLAGLQKLFF
TGCGCCAGCAGCTTGGCCGGGTTGCAAAAACTGTTTTTT
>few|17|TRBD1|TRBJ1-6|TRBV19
CASSVSVPGQGNSPLHF
TGTGCCAGTAGTGTTTCAGTCCCGGGACAGGGAAATTCACCCCTCCACTTT
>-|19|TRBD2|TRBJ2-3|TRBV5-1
CASSEVWREGQWDTDTQYF
TGCGCCAGCAGCGAGGTGTGGCGGGAGGGCCAGTGGGACACAGATACGCAGTATTTT
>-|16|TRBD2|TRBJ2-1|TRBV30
CAWSVLRGVTYNEQFF
TGTGCCTGGAGTGTACTGCGGGGGGTGACCTACAATGAGCAGTTCTTC
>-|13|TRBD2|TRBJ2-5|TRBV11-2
CASSPSGEETQYF
TGTGCCAGCAGCCCTAGCGGGGAGGAGACCCAGTACTTC
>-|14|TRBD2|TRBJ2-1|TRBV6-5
CASRTSGAYNEQFF
TGTGCCAGCAGGACTAGCGGGGCCTACAATGAGCAGTTCTTC
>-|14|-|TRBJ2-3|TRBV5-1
CASSLGARADTQYF
TGCGCCAGCAGCTTGGGCGCGAGGGCAGATACGCAGTATTTT
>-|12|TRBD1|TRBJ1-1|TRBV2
CARRQGKTEAFF
TGTGCCAGACGACAGGGGAAAACTGAAGCTTTCTTT
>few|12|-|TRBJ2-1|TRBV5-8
CASSLSSNEQFF
TGTGCCAGCAGCTTGAGTAGTAATGAGCAGTTCTTC
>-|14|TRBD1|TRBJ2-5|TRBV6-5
CASRDRGIQETQYF
TGTGCCAGCAGAGACAGGGGGATCCAAGAGACCCAGTACTTC
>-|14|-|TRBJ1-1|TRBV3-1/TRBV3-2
CASNGRGGRTEAFF
TGTGCCAGCAACGGGAGGGGTGGGCGCACTGAAGCTTTCTTT
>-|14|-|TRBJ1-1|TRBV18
CASSPDNMNTEAFF
TGTGCCAGCTCACCAGACAACATGAACACTGAAGCTTTCTTT
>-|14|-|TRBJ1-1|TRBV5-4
CASSLTRGGTEAFF
TGTGCCAGCAGCCTAACCCGGGGAGGCACTGAAGCTTTCTTT
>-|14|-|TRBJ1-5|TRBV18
CASSPVTGNQPQHF
TGTGCCAGCTCACCTGTCACAGGCAATCAGCCCCAGCATTTT